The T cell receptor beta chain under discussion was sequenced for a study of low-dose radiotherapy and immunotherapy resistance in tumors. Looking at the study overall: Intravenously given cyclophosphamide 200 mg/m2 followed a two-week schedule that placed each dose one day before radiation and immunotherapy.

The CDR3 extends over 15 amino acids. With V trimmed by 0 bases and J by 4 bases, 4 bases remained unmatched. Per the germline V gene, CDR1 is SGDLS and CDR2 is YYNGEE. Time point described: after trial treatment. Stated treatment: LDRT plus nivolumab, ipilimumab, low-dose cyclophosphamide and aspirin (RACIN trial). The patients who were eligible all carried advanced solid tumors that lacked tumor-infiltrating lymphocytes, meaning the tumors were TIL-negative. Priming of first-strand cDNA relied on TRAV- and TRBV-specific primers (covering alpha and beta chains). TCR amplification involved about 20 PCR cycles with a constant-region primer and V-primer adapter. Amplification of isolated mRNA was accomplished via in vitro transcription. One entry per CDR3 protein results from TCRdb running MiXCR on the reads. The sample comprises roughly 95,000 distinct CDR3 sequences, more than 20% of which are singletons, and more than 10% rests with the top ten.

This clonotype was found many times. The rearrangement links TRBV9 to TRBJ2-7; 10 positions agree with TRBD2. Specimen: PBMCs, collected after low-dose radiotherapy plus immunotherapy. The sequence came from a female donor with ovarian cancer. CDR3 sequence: CASSVEASGSYEQYF. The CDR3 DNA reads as TGTGCCAGCAGCGTAGAGGCTAGCGGGAGTTACGAGCAGTACTTC.